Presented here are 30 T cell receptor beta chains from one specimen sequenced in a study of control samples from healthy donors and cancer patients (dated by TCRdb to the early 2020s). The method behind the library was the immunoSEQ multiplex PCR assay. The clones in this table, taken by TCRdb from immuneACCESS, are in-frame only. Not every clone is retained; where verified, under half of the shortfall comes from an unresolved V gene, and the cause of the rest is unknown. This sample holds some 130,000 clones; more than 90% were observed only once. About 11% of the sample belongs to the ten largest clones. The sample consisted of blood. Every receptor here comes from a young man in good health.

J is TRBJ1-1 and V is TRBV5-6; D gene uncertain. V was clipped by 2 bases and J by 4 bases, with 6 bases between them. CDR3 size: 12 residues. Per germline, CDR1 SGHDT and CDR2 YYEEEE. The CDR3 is CASSFAGTEAFF. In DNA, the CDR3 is TGTGCCAGCAGCTTTGCGGGCACTGAAGCTTTCTTT.

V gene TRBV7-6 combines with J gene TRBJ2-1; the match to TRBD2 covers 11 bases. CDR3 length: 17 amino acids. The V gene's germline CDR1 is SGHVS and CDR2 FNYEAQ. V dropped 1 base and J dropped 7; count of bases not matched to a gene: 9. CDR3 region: CASSLEVLAGGLNEQFF. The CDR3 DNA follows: TGTGCCAGCAGCTTAGAGGTCCTAGCGGGAGGATTAAATGAGCAGTTCTTC.

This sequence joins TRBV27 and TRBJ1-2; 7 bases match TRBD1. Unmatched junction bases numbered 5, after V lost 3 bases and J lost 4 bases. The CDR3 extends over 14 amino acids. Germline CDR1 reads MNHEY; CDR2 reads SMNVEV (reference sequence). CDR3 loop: CASSLTGTVYGYTF. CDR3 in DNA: TGTGCCAGCAGTTTGACCGGGACAGTCTATGGCTACACCTTC.

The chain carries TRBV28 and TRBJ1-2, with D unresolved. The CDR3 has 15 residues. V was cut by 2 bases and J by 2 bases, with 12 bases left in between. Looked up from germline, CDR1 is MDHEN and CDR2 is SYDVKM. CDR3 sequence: CASSLQRVGNYGYTF. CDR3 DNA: TGTGCCAGCAGTTTACAACGGGTTGGAAACTATGGCTACACCTTC.

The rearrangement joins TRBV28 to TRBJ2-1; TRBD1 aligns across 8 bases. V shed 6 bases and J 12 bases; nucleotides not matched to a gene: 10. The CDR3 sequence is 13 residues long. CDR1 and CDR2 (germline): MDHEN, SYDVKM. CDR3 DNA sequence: TGTGCCAGCAGCACGACAGGGGTGGCCGTGCAGTTCTTC. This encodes CASSTTGVAVQFF.

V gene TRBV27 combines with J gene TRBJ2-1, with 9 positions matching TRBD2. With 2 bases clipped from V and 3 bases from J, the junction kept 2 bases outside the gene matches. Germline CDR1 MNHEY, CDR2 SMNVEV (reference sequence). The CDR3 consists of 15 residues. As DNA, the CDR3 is TGTGCCAGCAGTTTAGGCGGGAGGGTCTACAATGAGCAGTTCTTC. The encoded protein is CASSLGGRVYNEQFF.

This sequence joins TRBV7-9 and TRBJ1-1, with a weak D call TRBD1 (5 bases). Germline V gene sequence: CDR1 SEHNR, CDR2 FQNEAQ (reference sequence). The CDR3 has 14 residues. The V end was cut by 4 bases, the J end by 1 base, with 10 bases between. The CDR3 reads CASSSTDGNTEAFF. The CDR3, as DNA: TGTGCCAGCAGCTCGACAGACGGGAACACTGAAGCTTTCTTT.

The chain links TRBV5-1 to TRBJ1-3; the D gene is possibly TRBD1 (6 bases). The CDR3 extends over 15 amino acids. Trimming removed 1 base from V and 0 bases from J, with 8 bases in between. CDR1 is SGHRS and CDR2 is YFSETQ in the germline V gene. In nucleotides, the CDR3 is TGCGCCAGCAGCTTGTCAGGGGACTCTGGAAACACCATATATTTT. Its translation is CASSLSGDSGNTIYF.

CDR3 nucleotides: TGTGCCAGCAGTGACTCCTCAGGGTCTCAGCCCCAGCATTTT. This gives the protein CASSDSSGSQPQHF. The genes are TRBV6-4 and TRBJ1-5; tentatively, D is TRBD1 (5 bases). Germline loops: CDR1 MRHNA, CDR2 SNTAGT. Between the trimmed V and J ends, which lost 0 bases and 6 bases, there was a span of 9 bases. The length of the CDR3 is 14 residues.

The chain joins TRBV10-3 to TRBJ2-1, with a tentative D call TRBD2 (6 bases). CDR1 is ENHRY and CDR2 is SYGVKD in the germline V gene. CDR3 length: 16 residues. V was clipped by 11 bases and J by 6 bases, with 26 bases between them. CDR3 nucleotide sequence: TGTGCCTCTAAGGGCGGGACGGGAGAAAGGGGCAATGAGCAGTTCTTC. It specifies CASKGGTGERGNEQFF.

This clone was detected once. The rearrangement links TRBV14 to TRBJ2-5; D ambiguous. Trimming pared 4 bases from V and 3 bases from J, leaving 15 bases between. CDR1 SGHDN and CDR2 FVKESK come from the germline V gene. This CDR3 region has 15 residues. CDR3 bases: TGTGCCAGCAGCCGTCGTTTTTTTGAGAAAGAGACCCAGTACTTC. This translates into CASSRRFFEKETQYF.

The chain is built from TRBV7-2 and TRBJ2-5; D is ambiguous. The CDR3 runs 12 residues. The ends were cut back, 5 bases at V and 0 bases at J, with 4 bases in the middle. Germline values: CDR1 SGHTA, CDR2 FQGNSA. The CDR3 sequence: CASSRNQETQYF. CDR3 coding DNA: TGTGCCAGCAGCCGGAACCAAGAGACCCAGTACTTC.

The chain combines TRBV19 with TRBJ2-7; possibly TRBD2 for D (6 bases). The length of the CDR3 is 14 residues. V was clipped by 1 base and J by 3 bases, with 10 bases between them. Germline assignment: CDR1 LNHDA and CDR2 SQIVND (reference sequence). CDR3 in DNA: TGTGCCAGTAGTATAGTTGGGGGGTACTACGAGCAGTACTTC. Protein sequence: CASSIVGGYYEQYF.

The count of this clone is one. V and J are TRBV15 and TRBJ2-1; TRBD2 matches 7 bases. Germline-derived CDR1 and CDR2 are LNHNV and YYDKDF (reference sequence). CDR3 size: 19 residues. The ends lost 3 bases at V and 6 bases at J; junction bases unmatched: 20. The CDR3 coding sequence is TGTGCCACCAGCAGTGATTCTGGCGGGCCAGCGGGGATCATCAATGAGCAGTTCTTC. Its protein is CATSSDSGGPAGIINEQFF.

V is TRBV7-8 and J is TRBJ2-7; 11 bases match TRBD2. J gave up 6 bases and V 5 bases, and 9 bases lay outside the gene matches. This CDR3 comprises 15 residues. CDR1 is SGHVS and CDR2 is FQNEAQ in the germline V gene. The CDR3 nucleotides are TGTGCCAGCAGCCCCGAGAGACTAGCGGGAACCGAGCAGTACTTC. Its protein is CASSPERLAGTEQYF.

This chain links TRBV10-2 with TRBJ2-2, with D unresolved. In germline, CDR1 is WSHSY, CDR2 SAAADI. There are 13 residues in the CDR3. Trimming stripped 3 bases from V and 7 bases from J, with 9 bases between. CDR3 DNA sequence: TGCGCCAGCAGTGATACTCCCCACGGGGAGCTGTTTTTT. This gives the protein CASSDTPHGELFF.

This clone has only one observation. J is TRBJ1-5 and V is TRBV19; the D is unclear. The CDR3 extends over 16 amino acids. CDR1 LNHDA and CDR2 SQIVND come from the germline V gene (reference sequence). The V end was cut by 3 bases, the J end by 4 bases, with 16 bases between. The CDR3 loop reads CASSITHGGLNQPQHF. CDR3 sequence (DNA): TGTGCCAGTAGTATCACGCACGGCGGGTTGAATCAGCCCCAGCATTTT.

The CDR3 reads CASSGTDRIGYGYTF. The CDR3 DNA follows: TGTGCCAGCAGTGGAACGGACAGGATAGGCTATGGCTACACCTTC. The V and J genes are TRBV28 and TRBJ1-2; 7 bases are shared with TRBD1. Trimming cost V 5 bases and J 4 bases; bases outside gene matches: 10. This CDR3 is built from 15 residues. Germline CDR1 is MDHEN and CDR2 is SYDVKM.

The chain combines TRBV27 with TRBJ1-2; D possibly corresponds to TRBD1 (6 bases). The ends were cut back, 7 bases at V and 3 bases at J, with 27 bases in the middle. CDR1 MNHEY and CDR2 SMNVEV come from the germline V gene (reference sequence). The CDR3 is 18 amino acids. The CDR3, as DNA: TGTGCCAGCACCCTTAGGGGGGACTGGGGGCTTGGGGACTATGGCTACACCTTC. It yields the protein CASTLRGDWGLGDYGYTF.

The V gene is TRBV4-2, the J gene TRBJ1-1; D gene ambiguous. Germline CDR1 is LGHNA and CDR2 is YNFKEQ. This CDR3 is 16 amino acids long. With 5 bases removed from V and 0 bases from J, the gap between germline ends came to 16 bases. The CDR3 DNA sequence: TGTGCCAGCAGCGAAGTAATTACAAGAATGAACACTGAAGCTTTCTTT. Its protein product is CASSEVITRMNTEAFF.

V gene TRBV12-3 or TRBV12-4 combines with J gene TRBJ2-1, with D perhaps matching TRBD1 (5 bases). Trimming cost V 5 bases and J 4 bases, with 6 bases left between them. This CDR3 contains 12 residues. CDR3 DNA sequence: TGTGCCAGCAGTCAGGGATACAATGAGCAGTTCTTC. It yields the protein CASSQGYNEQFF.

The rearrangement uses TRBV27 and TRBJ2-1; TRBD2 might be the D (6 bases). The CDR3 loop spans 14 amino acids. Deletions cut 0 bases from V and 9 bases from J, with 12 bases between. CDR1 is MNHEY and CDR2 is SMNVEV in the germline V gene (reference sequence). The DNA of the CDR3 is TGTGCCAGCAGTTTATCGCCGGGAGTGAGTGAGCAGTTCTTC. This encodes CASSLSPGVSEQFF.

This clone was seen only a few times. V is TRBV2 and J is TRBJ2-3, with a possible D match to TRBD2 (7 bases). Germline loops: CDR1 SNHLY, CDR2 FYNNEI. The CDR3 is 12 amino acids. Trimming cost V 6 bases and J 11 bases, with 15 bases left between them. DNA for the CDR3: TGTGCCAGCAGCGTCTACAGGGAGGGGCAGTATTTT. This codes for CASSVYREGQYF. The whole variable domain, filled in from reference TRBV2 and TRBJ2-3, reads EPEVTQTPSHQVTQMGQEVILRCVPISNHLYFYWYRQILGQKVEFLVSFYNNEISEKSEIFDDQFSVERPDGSNFTLKIRSTKLEDSAMYFCASSVYREGQYFGPGTRLTVL.

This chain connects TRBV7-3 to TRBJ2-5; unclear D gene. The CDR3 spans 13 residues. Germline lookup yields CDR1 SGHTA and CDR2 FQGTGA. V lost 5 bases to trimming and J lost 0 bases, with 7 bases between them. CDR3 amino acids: CASSQVDQETQYF. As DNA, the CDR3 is TGTGCCAGCAGCCAAGTAGACCAAGAGACCCAGTACTTC.

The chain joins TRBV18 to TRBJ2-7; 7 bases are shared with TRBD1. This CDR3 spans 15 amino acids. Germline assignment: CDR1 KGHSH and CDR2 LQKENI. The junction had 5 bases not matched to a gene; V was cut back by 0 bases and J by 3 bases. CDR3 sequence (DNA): TGTGCCAGCTCACCACCGTTTCCAGGGGGCTACGAGCAGTACTTC. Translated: CASSPPFPGGYEQYF.

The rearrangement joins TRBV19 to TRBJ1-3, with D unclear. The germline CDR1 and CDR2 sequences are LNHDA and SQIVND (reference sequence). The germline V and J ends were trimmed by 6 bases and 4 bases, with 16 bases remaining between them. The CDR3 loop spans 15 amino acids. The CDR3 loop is CASSSTPGSGNTIYF. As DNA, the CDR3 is TGTGCCAGTAGCTCCACTCCGGGAAGCGGAAACACCATATATTTT.

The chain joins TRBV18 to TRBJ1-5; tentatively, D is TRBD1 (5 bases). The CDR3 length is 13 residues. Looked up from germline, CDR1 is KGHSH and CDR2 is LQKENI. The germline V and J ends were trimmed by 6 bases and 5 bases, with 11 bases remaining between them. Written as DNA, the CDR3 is TGTGCCAGCTCCCCAGACAGTCATCAGCCCCAGCATTTT. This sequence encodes CASSPDSHQPQHF.

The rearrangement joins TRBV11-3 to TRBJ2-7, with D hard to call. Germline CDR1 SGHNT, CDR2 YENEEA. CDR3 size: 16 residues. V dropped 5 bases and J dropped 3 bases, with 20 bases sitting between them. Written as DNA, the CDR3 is TGTGCCAGCAGCGAGAGTTACGGAGCCACCCTCTACGAGCAGTACTTC. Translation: CASSESYGATLYEQYF.

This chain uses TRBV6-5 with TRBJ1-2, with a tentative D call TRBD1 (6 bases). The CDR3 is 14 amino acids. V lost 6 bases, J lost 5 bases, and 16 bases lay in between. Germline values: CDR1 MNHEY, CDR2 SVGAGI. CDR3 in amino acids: CASSPQGVSYGYTF. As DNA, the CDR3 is TGTGCCAGCAGCCCACAGGGTGTTTCTTATGGCTACACCTTC.

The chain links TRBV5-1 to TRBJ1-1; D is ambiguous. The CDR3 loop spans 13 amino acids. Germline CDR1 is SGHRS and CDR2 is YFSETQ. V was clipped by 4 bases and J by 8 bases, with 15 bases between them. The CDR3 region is CASSPSNGGEAFF. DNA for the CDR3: TGCGCCAGCAGCCCGTCTAACGGCGGGGAAGCTTTCTTT.